One and the same sample provided the 6 T cell receptor beta chains below, sequenced in a study of CD8+CD57+ T cells in acquired aplastic anemia (dated by TCRdb to the late 2010s). Flow cytometry had shown CD8+CD57+ cell expansion in the patients selected for sequencing. Sequencer: Illumina HiSeq 2000. Profiling of TCR beta VDJ combinations and CDR3 sequences used genomic DNA as the template. TCRdb trimmed public reads at Q25 via fastp, called clones via MiXCR and kept in-frame beta chains. Here each entry gathers all rows of one CDR3 protein and keeps the most common genes and DNA. The sample has more than 200,000 distinct CDR3 sequences on record, approximately 51% of them singletons. The ten largest clonotypes hold about 20% of the sample. Specimen: sorted CD4+, CD8+, or CD8+CD57+ T cells (not recorded which) from PBMCs. The receptors shown here come from a human donor with aplastic anemia.

The chain has TRBV29-1 and TRBJ2-5; TRBD2 might be the D (7 bases). Trimming left V 3 bases short and J 4 bases short, with 18 bases between. Germline V CDR1 and CDR2: SQVTM, ANQGSEA. This CDR3 region has 15 residues. The CDR3 sequence: CSVDKPRGGRETQYF. CDR3 DNA: TGCAGCGTTGATAAACCTAGGGGGGGAAGAGAGACCCAGTACTTC.

The table lists this clonotype with a count of one. The chain has TRBV25-1 and TRBJ2-7; possible D gene TRBD1, 7 bases. Per germline, CDR1 MGHDK and CDR2 SYGVNS. The length of the CDR3 is 15 residues. V shed 4 bases and J shed 7 bases, with 20 bases lying between them. CDR3 DNA: TGTGCCAGCAGTGTCGCCCGATCCAGGGGGGAAGAGCAGTACTTC. Translated, it gives CASSVARSRGEEQYF.

This clonotype was seen ten or more times. The chain joins TRBV20-1 to TRBJ2-7, with 9 bases identical to TRBD1. Germline CDR1 is DFQATT and CDR2 is SNEGSKA (reference sequence). The CDR3 is 15 residues long. Trimming took 0 bases from V and 3 from J; bases not matched to a gene: 6. The CDR3 here is CSARDFGQGNYEQYF. The CDR3 DNA reads TGCAGTGCTAGAGACTTTGGACAGGGGAACTACGAGCAGTACTTC.

Many counts were recorded for this clonotype. This chain joins TRBV11-2 and TRBJ2-7, with D uncertain. The germline gives CDR1 SGHAT, CDR2 FQNNGV. The germline V and J ends were trimmed by 1 base and 4 bases, with 11 bases remaining between them. This CDR3 is built from 14 residues. The CDR3 DNA sequence: TGTGCCAGCAGCTTAGGATGGGCCGGTTACGAGCAGTACTTC. Residues: CASSLGWAGYEQYF. Together with reference TRBV11-2 and TRBJ2-7, the CDR3 gives the full variable domain: EAGVAQSPRYKIIEKRQSVAFWCNPISGHATLYWYQQILGQGPKLLIQFQNNGVVDDSQLPKDRFSAERLKGVDSTLKIQPAKLEDSAVYLCASSLGWAGYEQYFGPGTRLTVT.

On this clonotype: The CDR3 does not close with the conserved phenylalanine or tryptophan, likely indicating a read error. Because the CDR3's place on the DNA is in doubt, the DNA is left out and the CDR3 is given as listed by TCRdb. CDR3: CSANRGETQHL. The chain joins TRBV20-1 to TRBJ2-5; the listed D gene, TRBD1, was not tested against the DNA. Looked up from germline, CDR1 is DFQATT and CDR2 is SNEGSKA (reference sequence). The CDR3 is 11 amino acids long, termini counted.

The rearrangement links TRBV5-1 to TRBJ2-1, with TRBD2 matching 8 bases. Per germline, CDR1 SGHRS and CDR2 YFSETQ. The CDR3 runs to 14 residues. Trimming took 4 bases from V and 6 from J; bases not matched to a gene: 6. CDR3 coding DNA: TGCGCCAGCAGCCATAGCGGGGACTGCAATGAGCAGTTCTTC. Residues: CASSHSGDCNEQFF.